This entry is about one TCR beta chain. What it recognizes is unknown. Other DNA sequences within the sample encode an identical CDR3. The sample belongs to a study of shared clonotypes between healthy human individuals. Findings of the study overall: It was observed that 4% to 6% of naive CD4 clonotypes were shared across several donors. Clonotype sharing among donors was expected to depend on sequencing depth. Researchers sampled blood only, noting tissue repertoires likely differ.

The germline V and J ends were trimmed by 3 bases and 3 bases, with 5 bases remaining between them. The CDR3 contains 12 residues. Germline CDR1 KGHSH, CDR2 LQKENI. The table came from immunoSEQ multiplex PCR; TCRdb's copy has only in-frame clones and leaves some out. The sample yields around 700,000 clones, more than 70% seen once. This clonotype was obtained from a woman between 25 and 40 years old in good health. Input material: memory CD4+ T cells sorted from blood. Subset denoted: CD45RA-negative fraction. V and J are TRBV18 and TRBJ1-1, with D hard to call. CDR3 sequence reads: CASSPGDTEAFF. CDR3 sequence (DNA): TGTGCCAGCTCACCCGGAGACACTGAAGCTTTCTTT.